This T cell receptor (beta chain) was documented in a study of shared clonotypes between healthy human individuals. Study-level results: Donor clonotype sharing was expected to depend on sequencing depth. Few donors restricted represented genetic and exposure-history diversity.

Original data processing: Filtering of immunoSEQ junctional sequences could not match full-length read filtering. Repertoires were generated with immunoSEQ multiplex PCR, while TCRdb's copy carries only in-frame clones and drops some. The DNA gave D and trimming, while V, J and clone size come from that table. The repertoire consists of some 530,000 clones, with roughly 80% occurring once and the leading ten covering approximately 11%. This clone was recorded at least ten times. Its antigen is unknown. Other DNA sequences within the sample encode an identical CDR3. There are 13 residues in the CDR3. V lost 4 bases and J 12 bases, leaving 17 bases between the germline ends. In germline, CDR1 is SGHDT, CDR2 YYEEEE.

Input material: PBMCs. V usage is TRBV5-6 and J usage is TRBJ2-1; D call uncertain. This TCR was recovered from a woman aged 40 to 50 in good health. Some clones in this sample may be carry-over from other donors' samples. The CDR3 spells CASSVAWNTGQFF. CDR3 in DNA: TGTGCCAGCAGCGTTGCATGGAACACTGGGCAGTTCTTC.